This entry lists 9 T cell receptor beta chains sequenced from one sample in a study of read filtering for tumor transcriptome and immune sequencing. The library was built from roughly 400 ng RNA with molecular barcoded adaptors for alpha/delta and beta/gamma chains. TCRdb called the reads again in MiXCR, with one record for every CDR3 protein. The sample records about 62,000 distinct CDR3 sequences, approximately 18% being singletons. The sequenced material came from a population of CD138-negative cells sorted from bone marrow. These receptors were obtained from a donor aged 40 or older with multiple myeloma.

Ten or more counts support this clonotype. V is TRBV28 and J is TRBJ1-5; TRBD1 might be the D (5 bases). CDR3 length: 12 residues. Trimming pared 6 bases from V and 3 bases from J, leaving 6 bases between. Per the germline V gene, CDR1 is MDHEN and CDR2 is SYDVKM. CDR3 sequence reads: CASRGPNQPQHF. CDR3 DNA: TGTGCCAGCAGGGGGCCCAATCAGCCCCAGCATTTT. Filled out from reference TRBV28 and TRBJ1-5, the complete variable domain reads DVKVTQSSRYLVKRTGEKVFLECVQDMDHENMFWYRQDPGLGLRLIYFSYDVKMKEKGDIPEGYSVSREKKERFSLILESASTNQTSMYLCASRGPNQPQHFGDGTRLSIL.

This clonotype is a singleton in its sample. The chain employs TRBV7-9 and TRBJ2-7; 10 bases fit TRBD2. With 4 bases clipped from V and 5 bases from J, the junction kept 11 bases outside the gene matches. This CDR3 spans 16 amino acids. Germline CDR1 is SEHNR and CDR2 is FQNEAQ (reference sequence). The CDR3 DNA reads TGTGCCAGCAGCTCCTACCCGGGACTAGCGACAGACGAGCAGTACTTC. Its protein is CASSSYPGLATDEQYF.

This clonotype was seen at least ten times. This sequence joins TRBV2 and TRBJ2-3; D is unresolved. Germline V gene sequence: CDR1 SNHLY, CDR2 FYNNEI. Trimming shortened V by 1 base and J by 6 bases, and 11 bases separated the two germline ends. CDR3 length equals 14 residues. The CDR3 here is CASSEVGNPDTQYF. CDR3 bases: TGTGCCAGCAGTGAAGTGGGTAATCCGGATACGCAGTATTTT.

This clonotype was seen at least ten times. The gene calls are TRBV7-3 and TRBJ2-3, with D perhaps TRBD2 (5 bases). Trimming removed 1 base from V and 5 bases from J, with 13 bases in between. This CDR3 comprises 15 residues. Germline loops: CDR1 SGHTA, CDR2 FQGTGA. DNA of the CDR3: TGTGCCAGCAGCTTAAAAGCCTGGGCGGGAGATACGCAGTATTTT. It translates to CASSLKAWAGDTQYF.

This clonotype was picked up a small number of times. A read error is possible here, since a much larger clone lies one base away. The V gene is TRBV15, the J gene TRBJ1-1, with 11 bases lining up with TRBD1. CDR1 and CDR2 (germline): LNHNV, YYDKDF (reference sequence). This CDR3 comprises 18 residues. CDR3 amino acids: CATSSDWTGGRLDTEALF. The CDR3 DNA reads TGTGCCACCAGCAGTGACTGGACAGGGGGCAGGTTGGACACTGAAGCTCTCTTT. The full variable domain, its missing parts supplied by reference TRBV15 and TRBJ1-1, is DAMVIQNPRYQVTQFGKPVTLSCSQTLNHNVMYWYQQKSSQAPKLLFHYYDKDFNNEADTPDNFQSRRPNTSFCFLDIRSPGLGDTAMYLCATSSDWTGGRLDTEALFGQGTRLTVV.

This chain uses TRBV20-1 with TRBJ1-5; TRBD1 matches 10 bases. Germline lookup yields CDR1 DFQATT and CDR2 SNEGSKA (reference sequence). This CDR3 spans 14 amino acids. The DNA of the CDR3 is TGCAGCGAGAGGGACAGGGGTTCCTATCAGCCCCAGCATTTT. Translation: CSERDRGSYQPQHF.

The V and J genes are TRBV7-6 and TRBJ2-2; D ambiguous. Trimming took off 0 bases at V and 5 bases at J, with 4 bases between the two ends. The CDR3 extends over 13 amino acids. The V gene's germline CDR1 is SGHVS and CDR2 FNYEAQ. The CDR3 nucleotides read TGTGCCAGCAGCTTAGCCCGAACCGGGGAGCTGTTTTTT. This translates into CASSLARTGELFF.

This clonotype was found many times. The V gene is TRBV29-1, the J gene TRBJ2-7, with D perhaps matching TRBD2 (5 bases). CDR1 and CDR2 (germline): SQVTM, ANQGSEA. The CDR3 is 12 amino acids. Between the trimmed V and J ends, which lost 5 bases and 2 bases, there was a span of 10 bases. The CDR3 is CSVHGEAYEQYF. The CDR3 bases are TGCAGCGTTCACGGGGAAGCCTACGAGCAGTACTTC.

Many counts were recorded for this clonotype. The V and J genes are TRBV5-1 and TRBJ2-1, with TRBD2 identical over 8 bases. The germline CDR1 and CDR2 sequences are SGHRS and YFSETQ. V lost 4 bases, J lost 4 bases, and 7 bases stayed unmatched. This CDR3 is built from 15 residues. The CDR3 DNA sequence: TGCGCCAGCAGCCCGCTAGCGGGTAAATACAATGAGCAGTTCTTC. Encoded protein: CASSPLAGKYNEQFF. The whole variable domain, filled in from reference TRBV5-1 and TRBJ2-1, reads KAGVTQTPRYLIKTRGQQVTLSCSPISGHRSVSWYQQTPGQGLQFLFEYFSETQRNKGNFPGRFSGRQFSNSRSEMNVSTLELGDSALYLCASSPLAGKYNEQFFGPGTRLTVL.